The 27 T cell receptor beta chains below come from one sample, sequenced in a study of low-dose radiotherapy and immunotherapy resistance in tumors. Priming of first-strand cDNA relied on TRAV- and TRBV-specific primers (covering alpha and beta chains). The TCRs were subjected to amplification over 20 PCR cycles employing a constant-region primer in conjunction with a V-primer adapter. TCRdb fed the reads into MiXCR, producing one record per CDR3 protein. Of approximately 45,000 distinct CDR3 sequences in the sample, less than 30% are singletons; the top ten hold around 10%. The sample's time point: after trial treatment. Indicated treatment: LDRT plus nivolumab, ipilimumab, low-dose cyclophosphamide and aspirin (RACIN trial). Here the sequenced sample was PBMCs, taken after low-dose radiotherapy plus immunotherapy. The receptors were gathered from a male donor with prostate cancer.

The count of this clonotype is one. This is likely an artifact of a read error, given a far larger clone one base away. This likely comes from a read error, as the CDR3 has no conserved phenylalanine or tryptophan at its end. The CDR3 loop is CASTGEYTEAFL. The DNA for the CDR3 is TGTGCCAGTACAGGGGAGTACACTGAAGCTTTCCTT. The chain is built from TRBV13 and TRBJ1-1; 7 bases align to TRBD1. There are 12 residues in the CDR3. Germline V gene sequence: CDR1 PRHDT, CDR2 FYEKMQ (reference sequence). V dropped 9 bases and J dropped 3; count of bases not matched to a gene: 4.

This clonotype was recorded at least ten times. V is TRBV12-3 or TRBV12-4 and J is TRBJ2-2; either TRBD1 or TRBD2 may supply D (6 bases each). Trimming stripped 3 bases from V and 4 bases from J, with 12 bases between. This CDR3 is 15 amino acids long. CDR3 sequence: CASSFGGARTGELFF. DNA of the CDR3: TGTGCCAGCAGTTTCGGGGGCGCACGCACCGGGGAGCTGTTTTTT.

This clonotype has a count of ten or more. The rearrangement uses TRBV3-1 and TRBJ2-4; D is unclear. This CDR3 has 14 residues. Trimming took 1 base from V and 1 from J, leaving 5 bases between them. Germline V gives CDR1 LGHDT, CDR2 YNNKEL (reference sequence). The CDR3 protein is CASSQALAKNIQYF. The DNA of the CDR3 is TGTGCCAGCAGCCAAGCTTTGGCCAAAAACATTCAGTACTTC.

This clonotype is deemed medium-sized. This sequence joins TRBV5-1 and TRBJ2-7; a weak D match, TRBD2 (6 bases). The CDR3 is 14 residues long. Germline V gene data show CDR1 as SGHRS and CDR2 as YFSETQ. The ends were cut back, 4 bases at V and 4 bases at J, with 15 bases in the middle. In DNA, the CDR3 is TGCGCCAGCAGCCGAGCGGGCTTGGCGTACGAGCAGTACTTC. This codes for CASSRAGLAYEQYF.

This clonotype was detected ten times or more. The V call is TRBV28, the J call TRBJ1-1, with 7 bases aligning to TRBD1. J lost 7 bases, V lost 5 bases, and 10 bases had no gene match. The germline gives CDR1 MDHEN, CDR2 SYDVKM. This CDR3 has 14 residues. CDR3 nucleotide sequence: TGTGCCAGCAGTGACCAGACAGGGTGGGGTGAAGCTTTCTTT. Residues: CASSDQTGWGEAFF.

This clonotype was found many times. The CDR3 coding sequence is TGTGCCAGCAGCTCATCCACAGGGACGAGCAATCAGCCCCAGCATTTT. It is translated as CASSSSTGTSNQPQHF. This rearrangement joins TRBV7-2 to TRBJ1-5; D possibly corresponds to TRBD1 (6 bases). Trimming removed 4 bases from V and 1 base from J, with 14 bases in between. Germline CDR1 is SGHTA and CDR2 is FQGNSA. The CDR3 is made up of 16 amino acids.

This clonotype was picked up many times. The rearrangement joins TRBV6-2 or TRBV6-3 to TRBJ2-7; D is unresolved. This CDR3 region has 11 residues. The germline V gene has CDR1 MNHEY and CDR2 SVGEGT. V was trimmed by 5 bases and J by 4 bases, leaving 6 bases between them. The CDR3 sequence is CASSERYEQYF. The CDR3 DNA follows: TGTGCCAGCAGTGAAAGGTACGAGCAGTACTTC.

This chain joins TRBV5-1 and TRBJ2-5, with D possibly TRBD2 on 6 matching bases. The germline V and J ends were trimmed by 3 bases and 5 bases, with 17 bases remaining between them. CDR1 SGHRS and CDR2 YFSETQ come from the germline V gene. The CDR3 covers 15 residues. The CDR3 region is CASSSSGQSGETQYF. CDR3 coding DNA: TGCGCCAGCAGCTCGAGCGGGCAGAGCGGCGAGACCCAGTACTTC.

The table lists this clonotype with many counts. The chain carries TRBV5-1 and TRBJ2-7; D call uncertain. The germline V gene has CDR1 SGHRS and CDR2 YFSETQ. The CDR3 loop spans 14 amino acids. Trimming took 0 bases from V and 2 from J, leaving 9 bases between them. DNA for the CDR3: TGCGCCAGCAGCTTGGGGCCAGTCGCCTACGAGCAGTACTTC. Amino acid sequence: CASSLGPVAYEQYF.

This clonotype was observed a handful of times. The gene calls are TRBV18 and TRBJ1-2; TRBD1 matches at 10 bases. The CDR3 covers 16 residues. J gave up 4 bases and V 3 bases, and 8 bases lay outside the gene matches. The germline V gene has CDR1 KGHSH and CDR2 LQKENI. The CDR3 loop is CASSPYEGQGTYGYTF. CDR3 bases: TGTGCCAGCTCACCCTACGAGGGACAGGGGACCTATGGCTACACCTTC.

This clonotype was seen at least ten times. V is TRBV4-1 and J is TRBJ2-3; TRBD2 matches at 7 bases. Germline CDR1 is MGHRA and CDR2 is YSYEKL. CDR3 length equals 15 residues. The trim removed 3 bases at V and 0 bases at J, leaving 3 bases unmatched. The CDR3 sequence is CASSHPSGSTDTQYF. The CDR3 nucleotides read TGCGCCAGCAGCCATCCTAGCGGAAGCACAGATACGCAGTATTTT.

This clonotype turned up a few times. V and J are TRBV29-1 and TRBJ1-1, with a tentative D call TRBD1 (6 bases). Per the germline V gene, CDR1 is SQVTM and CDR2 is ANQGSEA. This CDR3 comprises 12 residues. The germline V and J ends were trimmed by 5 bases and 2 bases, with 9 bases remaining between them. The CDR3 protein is CSVSGVNTEAFF. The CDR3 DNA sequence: TGCAGCGTTTCAGGGGTAAACACTGAAGCTTTCTTT.

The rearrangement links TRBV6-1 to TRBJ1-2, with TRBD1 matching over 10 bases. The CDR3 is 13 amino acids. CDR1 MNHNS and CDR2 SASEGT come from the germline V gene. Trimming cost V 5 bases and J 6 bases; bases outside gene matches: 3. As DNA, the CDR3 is TGTGCCAGCAGTCCAGACAGGGGGCATGGCTACACCTTC. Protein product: CASSPDRGHGYTF.

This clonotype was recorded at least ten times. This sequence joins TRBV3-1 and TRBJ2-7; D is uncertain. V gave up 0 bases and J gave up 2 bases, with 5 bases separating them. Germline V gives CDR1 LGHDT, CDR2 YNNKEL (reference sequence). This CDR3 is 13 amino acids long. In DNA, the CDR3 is TGTGCCAGCAGCCAAGATGTTCCCTACGAGCAGTACTTC. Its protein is CASSQDVPYEQYF.

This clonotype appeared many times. CDR3 in amino acids: CASSSGASNQPQHF. The DNA of the CDR3 is TGTGCCAGCAGTTCCGGGGCCAGCAATCAGCCCCAGCATTTT. The chain recombines TRBV28 with TRBJ1-5, with D possibly being TRBD1 (5 bases). Germline V lookup: CDR1 MDHEN, CDR2 SYDVKM. CDR3 length: 14 amino acids. Trimming took 4 bases from V and 1 from J, leaving 8 bases between them.

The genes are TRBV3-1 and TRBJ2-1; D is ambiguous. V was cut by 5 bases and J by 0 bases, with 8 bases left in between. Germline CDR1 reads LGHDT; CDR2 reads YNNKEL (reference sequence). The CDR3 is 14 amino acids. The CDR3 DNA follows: TGTGCCAGCAGCTTCTCCGGCTCCTACAATGAGCAGTTCTTC. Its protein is CASSFSGSYNEQFF.

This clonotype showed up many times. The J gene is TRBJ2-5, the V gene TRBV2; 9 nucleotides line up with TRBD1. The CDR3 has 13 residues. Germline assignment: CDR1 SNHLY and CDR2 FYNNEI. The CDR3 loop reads CVPGQGDSETQYF. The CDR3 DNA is TGTGTCCCGGGACAGGGCGATTCGGAGACCCAGTACTTC.

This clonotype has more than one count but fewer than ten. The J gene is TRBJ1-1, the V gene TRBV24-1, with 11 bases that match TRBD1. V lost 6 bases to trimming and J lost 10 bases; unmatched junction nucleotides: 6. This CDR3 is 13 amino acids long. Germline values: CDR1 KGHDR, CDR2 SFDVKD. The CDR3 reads CATSPGTGGVAFF. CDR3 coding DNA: TGTGCCACCAGTCCCGGGACAGGGGGGGTAGCTTTCTTT.

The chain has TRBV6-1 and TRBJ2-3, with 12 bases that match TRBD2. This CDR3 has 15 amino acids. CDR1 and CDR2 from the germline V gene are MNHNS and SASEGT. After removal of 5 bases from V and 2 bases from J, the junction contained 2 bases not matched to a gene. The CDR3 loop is CASSPSGRATDTQYF. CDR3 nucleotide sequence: TGTGCCAGCAGTCCTAGCGGGAGGGCCACAGATACGCAGTATTTT.

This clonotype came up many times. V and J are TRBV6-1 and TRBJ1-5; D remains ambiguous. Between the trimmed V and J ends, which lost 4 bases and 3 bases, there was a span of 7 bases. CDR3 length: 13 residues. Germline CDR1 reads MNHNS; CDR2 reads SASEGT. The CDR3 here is CASSVALNQPQHF. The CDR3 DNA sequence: TGTGCCAGCAGTGTGGCCCTCAATCAGCCCCAGCATTTT.

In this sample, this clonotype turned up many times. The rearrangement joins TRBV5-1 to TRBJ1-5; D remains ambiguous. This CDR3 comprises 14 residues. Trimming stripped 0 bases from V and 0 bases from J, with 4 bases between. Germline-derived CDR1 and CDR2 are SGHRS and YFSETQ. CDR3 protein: CASSLGPSNQPQHF. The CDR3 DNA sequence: TGCGCCAGCAGCTTGGGTCCTAGCAATCAGCCCCAGCATTTT.

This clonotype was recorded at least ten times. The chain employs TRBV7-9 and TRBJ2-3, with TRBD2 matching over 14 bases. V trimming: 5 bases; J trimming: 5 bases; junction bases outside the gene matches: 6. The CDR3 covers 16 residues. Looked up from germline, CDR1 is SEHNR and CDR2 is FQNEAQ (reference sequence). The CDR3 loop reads CASSRKTSGGGDTQYF. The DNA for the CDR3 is TGTGCCAGCAGCCGGAAGACTAGCGGGGGGGGAGATACGCAGTATTTT.

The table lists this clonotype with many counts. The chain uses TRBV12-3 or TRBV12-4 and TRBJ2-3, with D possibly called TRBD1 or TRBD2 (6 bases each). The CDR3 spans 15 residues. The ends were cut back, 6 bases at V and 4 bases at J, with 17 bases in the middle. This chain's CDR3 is CASSLGGSGADTQYF. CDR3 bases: TGTGCCAGCAGCTTGGGGGGCTCAGGGGCAGATACGCAGTATTTT.

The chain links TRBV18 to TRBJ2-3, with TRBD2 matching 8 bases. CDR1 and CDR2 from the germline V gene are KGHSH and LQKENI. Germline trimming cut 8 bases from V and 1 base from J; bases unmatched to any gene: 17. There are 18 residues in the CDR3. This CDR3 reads CASSQRRSGSGGTDTQYF. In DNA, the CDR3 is TGTGCCAGCAGCCAGCGGAGGAGCGGGAGCGGTGGCACAGATACGCAGTATTTT. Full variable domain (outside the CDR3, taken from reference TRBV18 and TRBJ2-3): NAGVMQNPRHLVRRRGQEARLRCSPMKGHSHVYWYRQLPEEGLKFMVYLQKENIIDESGMPKERFSAEFPKEGPSILRIQQVVRGDSAAYFCASSQRRSGSGGTDTQYFGPGTRLTVL.

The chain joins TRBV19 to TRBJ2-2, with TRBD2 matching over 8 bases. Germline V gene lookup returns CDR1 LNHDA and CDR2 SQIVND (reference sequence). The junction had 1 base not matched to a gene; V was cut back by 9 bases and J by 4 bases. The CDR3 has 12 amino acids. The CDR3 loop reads CASLAGTGELFF. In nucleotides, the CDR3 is TGTGCCAGCCTAGCGGGCACCGGGGAGCTGTTTTTT.

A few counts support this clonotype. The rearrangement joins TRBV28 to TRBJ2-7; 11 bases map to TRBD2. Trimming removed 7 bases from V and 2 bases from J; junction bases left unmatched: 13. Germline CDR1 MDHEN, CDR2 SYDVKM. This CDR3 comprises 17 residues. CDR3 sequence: CASIGPHSGRAPYEQYF. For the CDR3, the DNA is TGTGCCAGCATCGGGCCTCATAGCGGGAGGGCCCCCTACGAGCAGTACTTC.

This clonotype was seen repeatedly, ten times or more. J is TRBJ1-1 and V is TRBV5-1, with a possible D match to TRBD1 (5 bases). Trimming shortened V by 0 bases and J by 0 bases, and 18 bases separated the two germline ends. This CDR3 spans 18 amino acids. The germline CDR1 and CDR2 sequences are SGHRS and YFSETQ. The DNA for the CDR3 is TGCGCCAGCAGCTTGGTGGGGGGACGGGGGAACATGAACACTGAAGCTTTCTTT. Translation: CASSLVGGRGNMNTEAFF.